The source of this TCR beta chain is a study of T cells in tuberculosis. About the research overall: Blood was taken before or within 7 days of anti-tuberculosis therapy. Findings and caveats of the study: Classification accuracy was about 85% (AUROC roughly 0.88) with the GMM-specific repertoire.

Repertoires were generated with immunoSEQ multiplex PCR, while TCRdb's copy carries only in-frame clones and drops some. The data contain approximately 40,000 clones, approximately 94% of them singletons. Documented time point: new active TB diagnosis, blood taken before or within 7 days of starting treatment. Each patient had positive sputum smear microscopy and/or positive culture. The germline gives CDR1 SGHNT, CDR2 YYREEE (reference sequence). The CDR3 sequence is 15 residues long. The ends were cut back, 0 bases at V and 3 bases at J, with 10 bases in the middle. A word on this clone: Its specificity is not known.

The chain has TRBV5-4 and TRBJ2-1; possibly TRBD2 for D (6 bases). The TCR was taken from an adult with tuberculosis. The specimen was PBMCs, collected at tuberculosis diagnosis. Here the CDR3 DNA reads TGTGCCAGCAGCTTGGGACTGGGGGGCTACAATGAGCAGTTCTTC. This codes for CASSLGLGGYNEQFF.